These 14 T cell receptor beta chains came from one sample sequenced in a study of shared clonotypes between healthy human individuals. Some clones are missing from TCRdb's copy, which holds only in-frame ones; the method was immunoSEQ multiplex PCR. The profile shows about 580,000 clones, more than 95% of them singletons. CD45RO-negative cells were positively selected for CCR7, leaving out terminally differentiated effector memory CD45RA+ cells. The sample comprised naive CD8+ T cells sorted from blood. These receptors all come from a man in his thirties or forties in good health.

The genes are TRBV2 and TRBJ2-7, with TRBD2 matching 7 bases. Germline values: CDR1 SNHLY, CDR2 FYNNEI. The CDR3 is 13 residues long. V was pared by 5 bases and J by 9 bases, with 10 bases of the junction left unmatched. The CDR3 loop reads CASSSGTPRGQYF. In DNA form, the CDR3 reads TGTGCCAGCAGTAGCGGGACCCCACGGGGGCAGTACTTC. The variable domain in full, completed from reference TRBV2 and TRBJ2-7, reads EPEVTQTPSHQVTQMGQEVILRCVPISNHLYFYWYRQILGQKVEFLVSFYNNEISEKSEIFDDQFSVERPDGSNFTLKIRSTKLEDSAMYFCASSSGTPRGQYFGPGTRLTVT.

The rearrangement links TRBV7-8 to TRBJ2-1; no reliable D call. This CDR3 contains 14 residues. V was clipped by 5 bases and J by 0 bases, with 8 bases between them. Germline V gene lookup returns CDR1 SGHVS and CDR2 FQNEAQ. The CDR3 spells CASSGESSYNEQFF. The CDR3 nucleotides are TGTGCCAGCAGCGGGGAAAGCTCCTACAATGAGCAGTTCTTC.

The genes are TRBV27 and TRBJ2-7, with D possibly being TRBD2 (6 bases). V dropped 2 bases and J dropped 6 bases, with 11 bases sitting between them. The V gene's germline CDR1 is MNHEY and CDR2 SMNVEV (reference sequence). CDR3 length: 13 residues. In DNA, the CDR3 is TGTGCCAGCAGTTTAATTAGCGGTGGCGAGCAGTACTTC. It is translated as CASSLISGGEQYF.

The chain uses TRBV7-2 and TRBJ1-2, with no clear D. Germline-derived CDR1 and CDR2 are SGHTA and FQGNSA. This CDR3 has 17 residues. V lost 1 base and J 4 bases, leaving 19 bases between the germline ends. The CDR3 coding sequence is TGTGCCAGCAGCTTAGTGGGCAGGCCGAACTTATCCTATGGCTACACCTTC. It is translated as CASSLVGRPNLSYGYTF.

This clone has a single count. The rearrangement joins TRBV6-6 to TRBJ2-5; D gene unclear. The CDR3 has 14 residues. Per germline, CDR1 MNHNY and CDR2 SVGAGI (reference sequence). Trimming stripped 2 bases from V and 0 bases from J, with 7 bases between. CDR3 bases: TGTGCCAGCAGTTACGGCCCAGACCAAGAGACCCAGTACTTC. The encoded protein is CASSYGPDQETQYF.

The CDR3 DNA follows: TGCGCCAGCAGCCAAGAAAGGGGACTGATCGTCTATGGCTACACCTTC. It is translated as CASSQERGLIVYGYTF. The chain is built from TRBV4-3 and TRBJ1-2, with D possibly TRBD1 on 5 matching bases. V lost 0 bases and J 4 bases, leaving 15 bases between the germline ends. The CDR3 sequence is 16 residues long. Germline loops: CDR1 LGHNA, CDR2 YSLEER.

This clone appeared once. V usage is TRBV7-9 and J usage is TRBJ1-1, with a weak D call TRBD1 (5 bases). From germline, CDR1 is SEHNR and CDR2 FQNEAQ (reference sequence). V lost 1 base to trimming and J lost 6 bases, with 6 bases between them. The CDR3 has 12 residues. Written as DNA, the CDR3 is TGTGCCAGCAGCTTAGTGGGGGCTGAAGCTTTCTTT. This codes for CASSLVGAEAFF.

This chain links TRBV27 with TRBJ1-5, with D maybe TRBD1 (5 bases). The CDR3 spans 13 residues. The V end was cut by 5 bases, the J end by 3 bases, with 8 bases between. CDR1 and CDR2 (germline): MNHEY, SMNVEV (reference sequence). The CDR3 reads CASSGGDNQPQHF. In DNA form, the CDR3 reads TGTGCCAGCAGTGGGGGGGACAATCAGCCCCAGCATTTT.

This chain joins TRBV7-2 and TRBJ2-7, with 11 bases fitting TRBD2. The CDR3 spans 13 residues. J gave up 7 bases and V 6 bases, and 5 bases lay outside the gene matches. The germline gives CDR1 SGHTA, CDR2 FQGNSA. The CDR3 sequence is CASRGLAATEQYF. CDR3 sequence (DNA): TGTGCCAGCAGGGGACTAGCGGCTACTGAGCAGTACTTC.

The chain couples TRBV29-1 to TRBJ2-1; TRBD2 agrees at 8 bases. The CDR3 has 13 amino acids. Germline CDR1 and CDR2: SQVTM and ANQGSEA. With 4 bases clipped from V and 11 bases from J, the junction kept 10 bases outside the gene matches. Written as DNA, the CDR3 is TGCAGCGTTGCGTGGACTAGCCTGGAACAGCAGTTCTTC. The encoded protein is CSVAWTSLEQQFF.

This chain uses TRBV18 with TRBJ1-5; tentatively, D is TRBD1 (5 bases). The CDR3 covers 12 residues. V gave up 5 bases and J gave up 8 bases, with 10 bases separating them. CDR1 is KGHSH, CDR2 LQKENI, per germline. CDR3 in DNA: TGTGCCAGCTCATCCGAAGGGGAGCCCCAGCATTTT. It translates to CASSSEGEPQHF. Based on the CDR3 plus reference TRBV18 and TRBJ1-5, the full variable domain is NAGVMQNPRHLVRRRGQEARLRCSPMKGHSHVYWYRQLPEEGLKFMVYLQKENIIDESGMPKERFSAEFPKEGPSILRIQQVVRGDSAAYFCASSSEGEPQHFGDGTRLSIL.

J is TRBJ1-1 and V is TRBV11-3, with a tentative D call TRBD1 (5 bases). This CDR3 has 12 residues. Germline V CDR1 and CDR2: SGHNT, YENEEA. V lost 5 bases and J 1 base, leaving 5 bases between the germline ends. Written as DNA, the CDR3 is TGTGCCAGCAGCACAGGGAACACTGAAGCTTTCTTT. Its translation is CASSTGNTEAFF. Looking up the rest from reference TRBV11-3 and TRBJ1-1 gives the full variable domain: EAGVVQSPRYKIIEKKQPVAFWCNPISGHNTLYWYLQNLGQGPELLIRYENEEAVDDSQLPKDRFSAERLKGVDSTLKIQPAELGDSAVYLCASSTGNTEAFFGQGTRLTVV.

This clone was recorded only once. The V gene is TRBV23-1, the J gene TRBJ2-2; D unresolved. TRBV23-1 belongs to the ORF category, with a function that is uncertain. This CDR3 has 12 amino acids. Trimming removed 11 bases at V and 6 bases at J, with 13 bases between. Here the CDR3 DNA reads TGCGCCGGTCGGTGGTCCTCCGGGGAGCTGTTTTTT. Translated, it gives CAGRWSSGELFF.

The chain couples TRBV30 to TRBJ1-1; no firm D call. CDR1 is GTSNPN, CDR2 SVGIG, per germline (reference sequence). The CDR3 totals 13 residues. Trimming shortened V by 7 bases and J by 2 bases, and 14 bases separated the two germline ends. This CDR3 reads CAYSWVSNTEAFF. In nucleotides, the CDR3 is TGTGCCTACTCGTGGGTGTCTAACACTGAAGCTTTCTTT.